The T cell receptor (beta chain) under discussion was sequenced for a study of blood T cells in healthy people across ages. Each sample yielded at least 6 million isolated PBMCs. CDR3 length: 16 amino acids. Per the germline V gene, CDR1 is SGHRS and CDR2 is YFSETQ. Trimming stripped 4 bases from V and 4 bases from J, with 18 bases between. Combining a sample-barcoded 5' primer with a J-beta primer mix, a second PCR ran for about 6 to 12 cycles. Every single cDNA molecule received a tag from a template-switch adaptor with 12 random nucleotides. Each CDR3 protein gets one entry after TCRdb re-called the 5' RACE reads with MiXCR. The repertoire holds roughly 650,000 distinct CDR3 sequences, roughly 32% seen once, with 15% in the top ten.

What was sequenced was blood. The clonotype originates from a woman over 75 in good health. The chain couples TRBV5-1 to TRBJ1-5; tentative D call: TRBD1 (6 bases). DNA for the CDR3: TGCGCCAGCAGCCAACCCGGACAGCGCCGGAATCAGCCCCAGCATTTT. This gives the protein CASSQPGQRRNQPQHF.